The 20 T cell receptor beta chains given below trace back to one sample, sequenced in a study of blood T cell repertoires in COVID-19. Method: immunoSEQ multiplex PCR; TCRdb's copy keeps in-frame clones and lacks some. The sample carries around 120,000 clones, about nine tenths recorded once. The sample comprised peripheral blood. The receptors originated from a human donor in a cohort sampled during active COVID-19.

The rearrangement links TRBV11-3 to TRBJ1-6, with TRBD1 matching over 10 bases. This CDR3 spans 15 amino acids. V lost 6 bases, J lost 8 bases, and 7 bases stayed unmatched. Per the germline V gene, CDR1 is SGHNT and CDR2 is YENEEA. Here the CDR3 reads CASRPGTGEDSPLHF. CDR3 DNA: TGTGCCAGCAGGCCAGGGACAGGGGAGGATTCACCCCTCCACTTT.

This clone was observed a single time. In nucleotides, the CDR3 is TGTGCCAGCAGTGATGTTCTCGGGAGGGGAAACACCGGGGAGCTGTTTTTT. Encoded protein: CASSDVLGRGNTGELFF. This rearrangement joins TRBV2 to TRBJ2-2; 8 bases match TRBD2. The V and J ends lost 3 bases and 2 bases, in that order; junction bases with no gene match: 8. There are 17 residues in the CDR3. Germline V gives CDR1 SNHLY, CDR2 FYNNEI.

This clone has a single count. The chain uses TRBV19 and TRBJ1-1; D unclear. V was trimmed by 5 bases and J by 6 bases, leaving 13 bases between them. Germline CDR1 LNHDA, CDR2 SQIVND (reference sequence). The length of the CDR3 is 13 residues. The CDR3 protein is CASSQAGFAEAFF. CDR3 in DNA: TGTGCCAGTAGTCAAGCGGGGTTTGCTGAAGCTTTCTTT.

The chain joins TRBV19 to TRBJ1-2; 8 bases fit TRBD1. Germline V gene data show CDR1 as LNHDA and CDR2 as SQIVND (reference sequence). The trim removed 6 bases at V and 10 bases at J, leaving 10 bases unmatched. This CDR3 has 13 residues. CDR3 residues: CASRPDREWAYTF. The CDR3 bases are TGTGCCAGTAGACCGGACAGGGAATGGGCCTACACCTTC.

V is TRBV7-9 and J is TRBJ2-1, with TRBD2 matching over 8 bases. This CDR3 is built from 15 residues. Germline-derived CDR1 and CDR2 are SEHNR and FQNEAQ (reference sequence). V dropped 5 bases and J dropped 0; count of bases not matched to a gene: 3. For the CDR3, the DNA is TGTGCCAGCAGCCTCGGGGGGGCCTCCTACAATGAGCAGTTCTTC. As protein: CASSLGGASYNEQFF.

The chain uses TRBV3-1 (or the pseudogene TRBV3-2) and TRBJ2-3; 7 bases align to TRBD2. With V trimmed by 5 bases and J by 3 bases, 5 bases remained unmatched. In germline, CDR1 is LGHDT, CDR2 YNNKEL (reference sequence). CDR3 length: 14 residues. The chain's CDR3 is CASSSGLETDTQYF. The CDR3 DNA sequence: TGTGCCAGCAGCTCCGGACTAGAAACAGATACGCAGTATTTT.

V and J are TRBV2 and TRBJ1-1; 10 bases are a match to TRBD1. V lost 7 bases and J lost 1; bases outside the gene matches: 6. Germline loops: CDR1 SNHLY, CDR2 FYNNEI. CDR3 length: 15 residues. The CDR3 region has the DNA TGTGCCAGCAACCCCCGGGACAGGGGGAACACTGAAGCTTTCTTT. It yields the protein CASNPRDRGNTEAFF.

This chain uses TRBV27 with TRBJ1-5; D perhaps matches TRBD1 (5 bases). This CDR3 has 14 residues. Germline loops: CDR1 MNHEY, CDR2 SMNVEV (reference sequence). V lost 3 bases and J 2 bases, leaving 8 bases between the germline ends. The CDR3 DNA is TGTGCCAGCAGTTTTGCGGGGGGCAATCAGCCCCAGCATTTT. Protein sequence: CASSFAGGNQPQHF.

CDR3 protein: CASRGDTLGDGYTF. The CDR3 nucleotides are TGTGCCAGCAGGGGGGACACCCTCGGGGATGGCTACACCTTC. The chain joins TRBV2 to TRBJ1-2, with a possible D match to TRBD1 (6 bases). V shed 6 bases and J shed 6 bases, with 17 bases lying between them. CDR1 and CDR2 from the germline V gene are SNHLY and FYNNEI. This CDR3 is built from 14 residues.

This clone has only one observation. The chain employs TRBV30 and TRBJ2-3, with 12 bases matching TRBD1. After removal of 5 bases from V and 3 bases from J, the junction contained 6 bases not matched to a gene. The CDR3 covers 15 residues. CDR1 GTSNPN and CDR2 SVGIG come from the germline V gene (reference sequence). This CDR3 is CAWSQGQGATDTQYF. The CDR3 DNA sequence: TGTGCCTGGTCTCAGGGACAGGGGGCAACAGATACGCAGTATTTT.

The V gene is TRBV7-3, the J gene TRBJ2-5; 9 nucleotides match TRBD2. After removal of 5 bases from V and 2 bases from J, the junction contained 3 bases not matched to a gene. The length of the CDR3 is 14 residues. CDR1 and CDR2 from the germline V gene are SGHTA and FQGTGA. This CDR3 reads CASSPSGVQETQYF. The CDR3 nucleotides are TGTGCCAGCAGCCCTAGCGGGGTACAAGAGACCCAGTACTTC.

The chain recombines TRBV11-3 with TRBJ1-2, with TRBD1 matching over 10 bases. V was clipped by 6 bases and J by 6 bases; unmatched bases: 10. Germline CDR1 SGHNT, CDR2 YENEEA. The CDR3 has 15 residues. The CDR3 spells CASSYDRGQRDGYTF. The CDR3 nucleotides are TGTGCCAGCAGTTATGACAGGGGGCAGCGAGATGGCTACACCTTC.

The gene calls are TRBV18 and TRBJ1-1; 9 bases align to TRBD1. The ends lost 1 base at V and 4 bases at J; junction bases unmatched: 1. The CDR3 has 14 amino acids. Germline CDR1 is KGHSH and CDR2 is LQKENI. The CDR3 is CASSPQTGGTEAFF. Here the CDR3 DNA reads TGTGCCAGCTCACCACAGACAGGGGGCACTGAAGCTTTCTTT.

This clone rates as medium-sized. This rearrangement joins TRBV6-5 to TRBJ2-6, with D unclear. V was cut by 7 bases and J by 1 base, with 11 bases left in between. Germline CDR1 and CDR2: MNHEY and SVGAGI. CDR3 length: 15 amino acids. As DNA, the CDR3 is TGTGCCAGCACCCTCCGAGGATCTGGGGCCAACGTCCTGACTTTC. This gives the protein CASTLRGSGANVLTF.

The J gene is TRBJ1-4, the V gene TRBV19, with 9 nucleotides matching TRBD1. Germline CDR1 reads LNHDA; CDR2 reads SQIVND (reference sequence). With 10 bases clipped from V and 3 bases from J, the junction kept 3 bases outside the gene matches. The CDR3 has 13 amino acids. The CDR3 reads CATRTGANEKLFF. The DNA for the CDR3 is TGTGCCACCAGGACAGGGGCTAATGAAAAACTGTTTTTT.

The chain carries TRBV4-1 and TRBJ2-3, with TRBD2 identical over 10 bases. Germline V CDR1 and CDR2: MGHRA, YSYEKL. Unmatched junction bases numbered 8, after V lost 2 bases and J lost 3 bases. The CDR3 contains 17 residues. DNA for the CDR3: TGCGCCAGCAGCCAACCCCGGGAGCGGGGGGGGACAGATACGCAGTATTTT. Its translation is CASSQPRERGGTDTQYF.

V gene TRBV12-3 or TRBV12-4 combines with J gene TRBJ2-5; D is perhaps TRBD1 (6 bases). Trimming took 7 bases from V and 7 from J, leaving 16 bases between them. This CDR3 comprises 13 residues. The CDR3 sequence is CASNVDRSVTQYF. CDR3 DNA: TGTGCCAGCAACGTGGACAGAAGTGTGACCCAGTACTTC.

The chain links TRBV11-3 to TRBJ2-6; no clear D. Per germline, CDR1 SGHNT and CDR2 YENEEA. Trimming cost V 3 bases and J 4 bases, with 10 bases left between them. There are 15 residues in the CDR3. The CDR3 reads CASSFPGTGANVLTF. The DNA for the CDR3 is TGTGCCAGCAGCTTCCCAGGAACCGGGGCCAACGTCCTGACTTTC.

This clone was detected a few times. The V call is TRBV5-8, the J call TRBJ1-5; D is ambiguous. The CDR3 spans 17 residues. The V end was cut by 3 bases, the J end by 0 bases, with 16 bases between. Germline V gene sequence: CDR1 SGHTS, CDR2 YDEGEE. The DNA of the CDR3 is TGTGCCAGCAGCTGGGTTGTGGGCTTATATAGCAATCAGCCCCAGCATTTT. Its protein is CASSWVVGLYSNQPQHF.

This clone showed up just once. The V call is TRBV4-1, the J call TRBJ1-1; 7 bases map to TRBD1. The trim removed 4 bases at V and 2 bases at J, leaving 7 bases unmatched. The CDR3 runs to 15 residues. Looked up from germline, CDR1 is MGHRA and CDR2 is YSYEKL. The CDR3 region has the DNA TGCGCCAGCAGCCTCGCCGGGACAGCTAACACTGAAGCTTTCTTT. Translation gives CASSLAGTANTEAFF.